One sample yielded the 3 T cell receptor beta chains listed below, sequenced in a study of T cell responses to AZD1222 COVID-19 vaccine. The assay was immunoSEQ multiplex PCR, and TCRdb's table has in-frame clones only and misses some. Of about 130,000 clones listed, approximately 91% are singletons. Sequencing used peripheral blood, obtained 28 days after the second AZD1222 dose. These receptors all stem from an adult who received the AZD1222 COVID-19 vaccine.

The gene calls are TRBV9 and TRBJ2-1; 10 bases map to TRBD2. Germline trimming cut 2 bases from V and 6 bases from J; bases unmatched to any gene: 5. Per the germline V gene, CDR1 is SGDLS and CDR2 is YYNGEE. This CDR3 contains 15 residues. The CDR3 loop reads CASSVLAGASNEQFF. CDR3 sequence (DNA): TGTGCCAGCAGCGTTCTAGCGGGAGCCTCCAATGAGCAGTTCTTC. Looking up the rest from reference TRBV9 and TRBJ2-1 gives the full variable domain: DSGVTQTPKHLITATGQRVTLRCSPRSGDLSVYWYQQSLDQGLQFLIQYYNGEERAKGNILERFSAQQFPDLHSELNLSSLELGDSALYFCASSVLAGASNEQFFGPGTRLTVL.

For the CDR3, the DNA is TGTGCCAGCAGTACCCCGGGTCGCATGGGGCTCTACACCTTC. Translating gives CASSTPGRMGLYTF. The V gene is TRBV28, the J gene TRBJ1-2; a possible D gene is TRBD1 (5 bases). CDR3 length equals 14 residues. V was shortened by 5 bases and J by 10 bases, with 20 bases between the two germline ends. Germline V gives CDR1 MDHEN, CDR2 SYDVKM.

The chain combines TRBV4-2 with TRBJ1-4; D is perhaps TRBD1 (5 bases). Germline V CDR1 and CDR2: LGHNA, YNFKEQ. The CDR3 sequence is 12 residues long. V lost 8 bases, J lost 7 bases, and 11 bases lay in between. The CDR3 nucleotides are TGTGCCAGCTCGGGGGATGCTGAAAAACTGTTTTTT. This translates into CASSGDAEKLFF.